A selection of T cell receptor beta chains follows, all from one sample in a study of blood T cell repertoires in COVID-19. TCRdb keeps only in-frame clones here, not all; method: immunoSEQ multiplex PCR. The table lists about 120,000 clones, around 87% of them singletons. The specimen sequenced was peripheral blood. The receptors originated from an older woman with acute or convalescent COVID-19. Each CDR3 is given with its conserved first and last residue. A D gene is named only where the DNA matches it firmly. Expanded clones get a size class; other rows say once, few or many, or leave the size out.

d_call j_call v_call clone_size cdr3_aa cdr3_nt
TRBD1 TRBJ1-5 TRBV24-1 . CATSDSPGQGNQPQHF TGTGCCACCAGTGACTCTCCGGGACAGGGCAATCAGCCCCAGCATTTT
. TRBJ2-3 TRBV5-4 . CASSRSPSSTDTQYF TGTGCCAGCAGTCGTTCCCCCTCTAGCACAGATACGCAGTATTTT
TRBD1 TRBJ1-1 TRBV5-1 once CARGQENTEAFF TGCGCCAGGGGACAGGAGAACACTGAAGCTTTCTTT
TRBD1 TRBJ1-1 TRBV10-2 . CASSEDRGYEAFF TGCGCCAGCAGTGAGGACAGGGGATACGAAGCTTTCTTT
TRBD1 TRBJ1-1 TRBV25-1 . CASSEWGRGLAFF TGTGCCAGCAGTGAATGGGGCAGGGGGTTGGCTTTCTTT
. TRBJ1-5 TRBV30 few CAWSGAFNQPQHF TGTGCCTGGAGTGGGGCATTCAATCAGCCCCAGCATTTT
. TRBJ1-1 TRBV19 . CASSIGGATEAFF TGTGCCAGTAGTATTGGGGGGGCCACTGAAGCTTTCTTT
TRBD2 TRBJ2-2 TRBV3-1/TRBV3-2 . CASSPSGGAAGELFF TGTGCCAGCAGCCCAAGCGGGGGGGCTGCCGGGGAGCTGTTTTTT
. TRBJ2-2 TRBV7-3 . CASSSTTGPTGELFF TGTGCCAGCAGCTCGACGACAGGTCCCACCGGGGAGCTGTTTTTT
. TRBJ1-5 TRBV11-3 . CASSSGHANQPQHF TGTGCCAGCAGCTCGGGACACGCCAATCAGCCCCAGCATTTT
. TRBJ1-5 TRBV19 few CASRVGPQPQHF TGTGCCAGCAGGGTAGGACCCCAGCCCCAGCATTTT
. TRBJ1-2 TRBV7-2 once CASSLVPRGYYGYTF TGTGCCAGCAGCTTAGTTCCGCGGGGGTACTATGGCTACACCTTC